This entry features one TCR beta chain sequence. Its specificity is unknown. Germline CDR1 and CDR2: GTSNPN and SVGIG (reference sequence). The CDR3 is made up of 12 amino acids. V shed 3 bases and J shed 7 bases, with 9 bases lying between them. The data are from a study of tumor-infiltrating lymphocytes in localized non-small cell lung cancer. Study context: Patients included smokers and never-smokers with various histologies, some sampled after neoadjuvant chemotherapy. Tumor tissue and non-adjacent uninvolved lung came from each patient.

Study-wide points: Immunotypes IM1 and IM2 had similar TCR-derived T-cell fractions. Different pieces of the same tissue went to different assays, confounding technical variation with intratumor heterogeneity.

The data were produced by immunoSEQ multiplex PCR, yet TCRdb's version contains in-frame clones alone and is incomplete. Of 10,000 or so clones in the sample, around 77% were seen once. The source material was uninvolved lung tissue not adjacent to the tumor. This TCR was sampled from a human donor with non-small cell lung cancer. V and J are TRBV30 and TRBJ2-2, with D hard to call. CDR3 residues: CAWRVGGGELFF. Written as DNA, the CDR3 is TGTGCCTGGAGGGTCGGTGGCGGGGAGCTGTTTTTT. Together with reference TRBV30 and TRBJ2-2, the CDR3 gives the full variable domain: SQTIHQWPATLVQPVGSPLSLECTVEGTSNPNLYWYRQAAGRGLQLLFYSVGIGQISSEVPQNLSASRPQDRQFILSSKKLLLSDSGFYLCAWRVGGGELFFGEGSRLTVL.